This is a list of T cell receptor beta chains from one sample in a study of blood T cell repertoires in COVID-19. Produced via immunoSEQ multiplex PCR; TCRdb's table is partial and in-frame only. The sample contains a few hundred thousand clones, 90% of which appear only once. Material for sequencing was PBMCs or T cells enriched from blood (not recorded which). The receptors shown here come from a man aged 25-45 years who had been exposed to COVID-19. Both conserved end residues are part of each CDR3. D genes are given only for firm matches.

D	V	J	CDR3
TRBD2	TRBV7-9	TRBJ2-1	CASSLYTGGRYNEQFF
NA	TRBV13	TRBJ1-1	CASSSTKDTEAFF
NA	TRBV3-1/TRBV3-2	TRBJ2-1	CASSTHNEQFF
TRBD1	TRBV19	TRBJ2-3	CATEAPDRGSTDTQYF
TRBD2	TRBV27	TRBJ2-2	CASRRVAGDGELFF
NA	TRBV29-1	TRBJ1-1	CSVVSLESTEAFF
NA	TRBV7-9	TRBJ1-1	CASSLTGALENTEAFF
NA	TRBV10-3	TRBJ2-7	CAISQGREVYEQYF
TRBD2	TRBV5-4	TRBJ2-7	CASSSLAGGLYEQYF
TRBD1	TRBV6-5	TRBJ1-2	CASSYPRTGKDGYTF
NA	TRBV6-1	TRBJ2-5	CASSEAPSGRIETQYF
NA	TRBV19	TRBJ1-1	CASSPLGWGDTEAFF
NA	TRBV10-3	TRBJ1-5	CAISESDLQPQHF
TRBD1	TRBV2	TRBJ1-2	CASSPPTGGYTF
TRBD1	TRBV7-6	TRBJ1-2	CASSLGSGGLNGYTF
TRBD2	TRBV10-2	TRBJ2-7	CASSESGGGDYEQYF
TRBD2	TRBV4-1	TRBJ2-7	CASSQEIGASGRSYEQYF
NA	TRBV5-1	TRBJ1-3	CASSLDGLLPGNTIYF
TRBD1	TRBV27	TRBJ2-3	CASSSGTGGTDTQYF
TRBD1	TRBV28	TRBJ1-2	CASSSNPWQGELYGYTF
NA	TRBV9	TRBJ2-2	CASSVAGGTGELFF
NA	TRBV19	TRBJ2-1	CASSLRNLAEGRTGQFF
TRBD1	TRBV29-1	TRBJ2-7	CSVTRDRVTYEQYF
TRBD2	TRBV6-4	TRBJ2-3	CASSDGVTGGKYF
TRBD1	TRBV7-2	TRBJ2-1	CASSSQSGQLHNEQFF
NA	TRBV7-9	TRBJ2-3	CASSLSTLPDTQYF
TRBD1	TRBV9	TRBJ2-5	CASSARDRGAETQYF
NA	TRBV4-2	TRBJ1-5	CASSPTGSQPQHF
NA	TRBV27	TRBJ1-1	CASSLREALNTEAFF
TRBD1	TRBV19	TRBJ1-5	CASSPDREFHQPQHF
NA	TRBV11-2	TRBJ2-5	CASSIRETQYF
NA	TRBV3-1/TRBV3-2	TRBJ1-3	CASSRVDTIYF
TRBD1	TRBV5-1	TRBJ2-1	CASSATGEGAYNEQFF
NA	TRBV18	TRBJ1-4	CASSLGTDATNEKLFF
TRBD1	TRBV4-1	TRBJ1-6	CASSQGAGQGSSYNSPLHF
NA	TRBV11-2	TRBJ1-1	CASSPFWTENTEAFF
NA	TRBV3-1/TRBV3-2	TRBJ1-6	CASSRTSTGSSYNSPLHF
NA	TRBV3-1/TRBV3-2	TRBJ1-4	CASSQDRLGEKLFF
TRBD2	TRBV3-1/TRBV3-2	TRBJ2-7	CASSRSRDYYEQYF
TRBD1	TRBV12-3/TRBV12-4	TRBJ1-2	CASSTGGWYGYTF
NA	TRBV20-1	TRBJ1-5	CSASHRNQPQHF
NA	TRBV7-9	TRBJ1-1	CASSLGLNRGTEAFF
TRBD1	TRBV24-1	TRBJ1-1	CATSDFDRGRAFF
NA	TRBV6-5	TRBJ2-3	CASSFTREQYF
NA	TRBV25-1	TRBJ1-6	CASRQQGMDSPLHF
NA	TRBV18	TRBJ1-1	CASSNPGESNRAFF
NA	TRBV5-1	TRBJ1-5	CASSSGPGGQPQHF
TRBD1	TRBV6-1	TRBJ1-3	CASSPRGQNTIYF
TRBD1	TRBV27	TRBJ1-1	CASSPRGLGYTEAFF
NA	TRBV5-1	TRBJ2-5	CASSLWAGRGETQYF
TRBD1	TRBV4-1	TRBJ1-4	CASSQGGGRGHSKLFF
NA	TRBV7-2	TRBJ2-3	CASSSRDLSLDTQYF
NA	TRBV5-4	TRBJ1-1	CASSWGTQGNTEAFF
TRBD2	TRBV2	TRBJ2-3	CARSVAGDRTDTQYF